These T cell receptor beta chains were read from a single sample in a study of blood T cell repertoires in COVID-19. Clones were read by immunoSEQ multiplex PCR, and TCRdb kept only the in-frame ones, dropping some. This sample has approximately 99,000 clones, with approximately 85% found just once. Specimen: peripheral blood. These receptor sequences come from a woman at least 80 years old with active or convalescent COVID-19. The conserved cysteine and the conserved F or W are not part of the CDR3 here. The order of the fields is V gene, D gene, CDR3 protein. The D gene is left open where the match is weak.

v_gene: TRBV2
d_gene: TRBD2
CDR3aa: ASSVREGSYNEQF

v_gene: TRBV19
d_gene: NA
CDR3aa: ASSTLRGSYEQY

v_gene: TRBV12-3/TRBV12-4
d_gene: NA
CDR3aa: ASRKLTEDGYT

v_gene: TRBV4-3
d_gene: TRBD2
CDR3aa: ASSRGGREDEQF

v_gene: TRBV28
d_gene: NA
CDR3aa: ASSRPQQGNSQPQH

v_gene: TRBV7-2
d_gene: NA
CDR3aa: ASSLEARGSTDTQY

v_gene: TRBV6-2/TRBV6-3
d_gene: TRBD2
CDR3aa: ASSQIAGGYTGELF

v_gene: TRBV4-1
d_gene: TRBD2
CDR3aa: ASSQDLASGTYEQY

v_gene: TRBV5-5
d_gene: TRBD2
CDR3aa: ASSFDLLLAGGPGTGELF

v_gene: TRBV5-5
d_gene: NA
CDR3aa: ASSRGGVIRPRNEQF

v_gene: TRBV19
d_gene: TRBD1
CDR3aa: ASSPSGTGDEF

v_gene: TRBV4-1
d_gene: NA
CDR3aa: ASSQVRENEAF

v_gene: TRBV6-5
d_gene: NA
CDR3aa: ASSYSHPVDTEAF

v_gene: TRBV18
d_gene: NA
CDR3aa: ASSPEGQETQY

v_gene: TRBV9
d_gene: TRBD2
CDR3aa: ASSATRTSGRLGSYNEQF

v_gene: TRBV19
d_gene: TRBD2
CDR3aa: ASSTLREGRYEQY

v_gene: TRBV7-2
d_gene: NA
CDR3aa: ASSLDAGGVYGYT

v_gene: TRBV6-2/TRBV6-3
d_gene: NA
CDR3aa: ASSQGPTEAF

v_gene: TRBV19
d_gene: TRBD1
CDR3aa: ASSDGTGRIGELF

v_gene: TRBV18
d_gene: NA
CDR3aa: ASSLRANEQF

v_gene: TRBV5-1
d_gene: TRBD2
CDR3aa: ASRGGSAQGEQF

v_gene: TRBV30
d_gene: TRBD2
CDR3aa: AWQTSGSRTDTQY

v_gene: TRBV27
d_gene: NA
CDR3aa: ASSPPGISNYGYT

v_gene: TRBV24-1
d_gene: NA
CDR3aa: ATSDLESSYNEQF

v_gene: TRBV11-2
d_gene: TRBD1
CDR3aa: ASSSMRGRGTGNTIY

v_gene: TRBV4-1
d_gene: NA
CDR3aa: ASSQVGGSWDEQF

v_gene: TRBV11-2
d_gene: TRBD1
CDR3aa: ASSTPDRDWTEAF

v_gene: TRBV19
d_gene: NA
CDR3aa: ASSPQGWGTEAF

v_gene: TRBV5-5
d_gene: NA
CDR3aa: ASSLGQNNQPQH

v_gene: TRBV7-3
d_gene: TRBD2
CDR3aa: ASSLRRLAGGSSYNEQF

v_gene: TRBV11-3
d_gene: TRBD2
CDR3aa: ASSLGLAGGNQETQY

v_gene: TRBV20-1
d_gene: NA
CDR3aa: SASLQAGETQY

v_gene: TRBV5-1
d_gene: TRBD2
CDR3aa: ASSRGVAGVNEQF

v_gene: TRBV24-1
d_gene: TRBD1
CDR3aa: ATSDGQGDNIQY

v_gene: TRBV7-3
d_gene: NA
CDR3aa: ASSETGYEQY

v_gene: TRBV5-1
d_gene: TRBD1
CDR3aa: ASSFGTGYSSEAF

v_gene: TRBV9
d_gene: NA
CDR3aa: ASSEEGSNQPQH

v_gene: TRBV5-1
d_gene: TRBD1
CDR3aa: ASSLGPGTGEDEQY

v_gene: TRBV2
d_gene: NA
CDR3aa: ASRLSTGELF

v_gene: TRBV6-5
d_gene: TRBD1
CDR3aa: ASTSTGTGHEQY

v_gene: TRBV2
d_gene: NA
CDR3aa: ASSTREYEQY

v_gene: TRBV19
d_gene: NA
CDR3aa: ASSIRARYGYT

v_gene: TRBV11-3
d_gene: TRBD1
CDR3aa: ASSPATGINSPLH

v_gene: TRBV19
d_gene: TRBD2
CDR3aa: ASSIGGTSARTDTQY

v_gene: TRBV5-4
d_gene: TRBD1
CDR3aa: ASSTPGQKIYGYT

v_gene: TRBV29-1
d_gene: NA
CDR3aa: SVARAQETQY

v_gene: TRBV4-1
d_gene: NA
CDR3aa: ASSHISTGPAKNIQY

v_gene: TRBV6-5
d_gene: TRBD1
CDR3aa: ASSYARQGFEAF

v_gene: TRBV19
d_gene: TRBD2
CDR3aa: ASSIGLAGSRQY

v_gene: TRBV7-2
d_gene: TRBD1
CDR3aa: ASSPGTGLPNAQY

v_gene: TRBV30
d_gene: NA
CDR3aa: AWSSGTLGYGYT

v_gene: TRBV7-9
d_gene: NA
CDR3aa: ASSKGEAGANVLT

v_gene: TRBV6-5
d_gene: NA
CDR3aa: ASSRTGTGYYEQY

v_gene: TRBV28
d_gene: NA
CDR3aa: ASSLSSELGYT

v_gene: TRBV7-9
d_gene: TRBD1
CDR3aa: ASSRRQGLGETQY